The sample holds a few counts of the clone carrying this TCR beta chain. The data are from a study of neoadjuvant anti-PD-1 for oral cavity cancer. The CDR3 totals 13 residues. Per the germline V gene, CDR1 is SGHAT and CDR2 is FQNNGV. The V end was cut by 3 bases, the J end by 4 bases, with 9 bases between. TCRdb's copy holds only in-frame clones and misses some; the assay was immunoSEQ multiplex PCR. The sample holds some 66,000 clones; around four fifths are singletons and the top ten take roughly 3.5%. The source material was PBMCs, sampled before nivolumab (anti-PD-1) treatment. The chain employs TRBV11-2 and TRBJ1-1; no clear D. This clonotype originated in a person aged 35 to 85 with oral cavity squamous cell carcinoma. This CDR3 is CASSFQVGTEAFF. Written as DNA, the CDR3 is TGTGCCAGCAGCTTTCAGGTGGGCACTGAAGCTTTCTTT.